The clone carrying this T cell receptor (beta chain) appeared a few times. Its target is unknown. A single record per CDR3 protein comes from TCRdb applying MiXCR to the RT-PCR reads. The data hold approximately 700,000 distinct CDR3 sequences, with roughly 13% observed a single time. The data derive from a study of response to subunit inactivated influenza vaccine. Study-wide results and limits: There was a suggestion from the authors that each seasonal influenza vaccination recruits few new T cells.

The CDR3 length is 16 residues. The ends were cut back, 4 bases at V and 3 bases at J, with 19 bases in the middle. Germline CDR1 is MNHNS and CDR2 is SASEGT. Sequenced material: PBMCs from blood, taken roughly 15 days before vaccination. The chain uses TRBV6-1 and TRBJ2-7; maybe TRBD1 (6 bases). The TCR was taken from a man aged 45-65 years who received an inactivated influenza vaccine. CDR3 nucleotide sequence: TGTGCCAGCAGTGGAACCCGATTAACAGGGTTCTACGAGCAGTACTTC. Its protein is CASSGTRLTGFYEQYF.